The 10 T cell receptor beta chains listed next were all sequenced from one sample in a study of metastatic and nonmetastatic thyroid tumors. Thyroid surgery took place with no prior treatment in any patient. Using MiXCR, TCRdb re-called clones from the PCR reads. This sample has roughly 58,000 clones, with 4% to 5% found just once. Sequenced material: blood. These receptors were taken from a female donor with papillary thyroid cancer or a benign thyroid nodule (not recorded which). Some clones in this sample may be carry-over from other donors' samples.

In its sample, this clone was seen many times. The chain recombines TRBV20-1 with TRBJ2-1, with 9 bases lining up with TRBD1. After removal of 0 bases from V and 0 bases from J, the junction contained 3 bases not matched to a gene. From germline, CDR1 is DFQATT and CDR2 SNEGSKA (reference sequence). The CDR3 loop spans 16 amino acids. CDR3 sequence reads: CSARDGTGSSYNEQFF. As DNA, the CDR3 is TGCAGTGCTAGAGATGGGACAGGGAGCTCCTACAATGAGCAGTTCTTC.

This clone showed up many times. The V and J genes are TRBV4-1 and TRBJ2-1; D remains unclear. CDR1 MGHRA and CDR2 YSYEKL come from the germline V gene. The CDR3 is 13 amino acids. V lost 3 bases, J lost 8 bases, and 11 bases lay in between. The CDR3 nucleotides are TGCGCCAGCAGCCACCCACGCGTGGATGAGCAGTTCTTC. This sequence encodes CASSHPRVDEQFF.

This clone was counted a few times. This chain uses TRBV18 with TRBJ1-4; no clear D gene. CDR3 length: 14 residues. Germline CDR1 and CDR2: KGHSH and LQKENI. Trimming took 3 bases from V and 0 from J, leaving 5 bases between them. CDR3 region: CASSPRATNEKLFF. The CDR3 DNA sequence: TGTGCCAGCTCACCGAGGGCAACTAATGAAAAACTGTTTTTT.

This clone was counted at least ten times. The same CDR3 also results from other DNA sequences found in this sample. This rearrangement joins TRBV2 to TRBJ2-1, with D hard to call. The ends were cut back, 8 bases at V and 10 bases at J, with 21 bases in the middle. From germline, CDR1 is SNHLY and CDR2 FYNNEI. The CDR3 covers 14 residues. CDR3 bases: TGTGCCAGCCGGTCAGGCCTCGGGTCTTGGGAGCAGTTCTTC. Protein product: CASRSGLGSWEQFF.

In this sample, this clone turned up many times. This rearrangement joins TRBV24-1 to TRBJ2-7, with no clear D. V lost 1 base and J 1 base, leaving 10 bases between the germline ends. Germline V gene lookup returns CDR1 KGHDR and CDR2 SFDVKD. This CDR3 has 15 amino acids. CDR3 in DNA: TGTGCCACCAGTGATTTACTGGGCAGGTCCTACGAGCAGTACTTC. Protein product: CATSDLLGRSYEQYF.

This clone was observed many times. The CDR3 sequence is CASSQFRVPGRGRLEQYF. Written as DNA, the CDR3 is TGTGCCAGCAGCCAGTTCCGAGTCCCGGGCAGGGGGCGCCTCGAGCAGTACTTC. V is TRBV3-1 and J is TRBJ2-7; 8 bases line up with TRBD1. J lost 6 bases, V lost 3 bases, and 19 bases had no gene match. In germline, CDR1 is LGHDT, CDR2 YNNKEL (reference sequence). The CDR3 consists of 18 residues.

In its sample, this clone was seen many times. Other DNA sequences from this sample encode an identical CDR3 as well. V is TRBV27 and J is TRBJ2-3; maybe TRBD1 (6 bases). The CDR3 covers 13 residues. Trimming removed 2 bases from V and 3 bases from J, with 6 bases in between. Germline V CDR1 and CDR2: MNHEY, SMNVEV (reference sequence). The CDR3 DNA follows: TGTGCCAGCAGTTTAAGGGGGACAGATACGCAGTATTTT. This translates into CASSLRGTDTQYF.

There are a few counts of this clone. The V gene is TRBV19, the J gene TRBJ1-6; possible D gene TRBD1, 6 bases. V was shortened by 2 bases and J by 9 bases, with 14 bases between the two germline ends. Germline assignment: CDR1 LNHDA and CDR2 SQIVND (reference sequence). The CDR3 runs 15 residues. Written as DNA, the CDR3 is TGTGCCAGTAGTATAACGGGCAGGGGAACTTCACCCCTCCACTTT. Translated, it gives CASSITGRGTSPLHF.

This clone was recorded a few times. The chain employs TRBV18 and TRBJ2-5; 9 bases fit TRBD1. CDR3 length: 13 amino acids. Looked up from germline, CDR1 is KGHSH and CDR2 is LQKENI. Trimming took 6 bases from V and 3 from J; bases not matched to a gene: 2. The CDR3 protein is CASSRDREETQYF. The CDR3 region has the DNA TGTGCCAGCTCCCGGGACAGGGAAGAGACCCAGTACTTC.

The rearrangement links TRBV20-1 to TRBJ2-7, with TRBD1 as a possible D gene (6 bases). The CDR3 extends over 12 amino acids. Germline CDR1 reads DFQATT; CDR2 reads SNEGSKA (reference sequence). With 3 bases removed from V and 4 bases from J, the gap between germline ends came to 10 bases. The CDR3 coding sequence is TGCAGTGCTAGCGCGGACAGATACGAGCAGTACTTC. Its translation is CSASADRYEQYF.